The T cell receptor (beta chain) under discussion was sequenced for a study of cytomegalovirus exposure and HLA in healthy donors. Findings and limits, study-wide: Immune exposure data for these donors was limited to CMV serostatus. According to the study, about 180 TCR beta chains were cytomegalovirus-associated. It was reported in a later analysis that an Asian-associated ancestry cluster showed fewer N-insertions than the roughly 670-donor mean.

PCR primers comprised 60 Vbeta and 13 Jbeta primers. Here immunoSEQ multiplex PCR was the method, and the copy in TCRdb shows in-frame clones only, minus some. Altogether about 62,000 clones are present, more than 70% being singletons, with the ten largest covering under 6%. The germline V gene has CDR1 WNHNN and CDR2 SYGVQD (reference sequence). J was trimmed by 3 bases and V by 8 bases; bases with no gene match: 7. The CDR3 consists of 14 residues. In the case of this clone: Its antigen is as yet unknown.

This TCR was sampled from a woman in her twenties or thirties in good health and CMV-seronegative. The rearrangement uses TRBV10-1 and TRBJ2-7; 10 bases align to TRBD2. The sample consisted of PBMCs. The CDR3 DNA sequence: TGCGCCAGCGGTGGACTAGCGGCTTACTACGAGCAGTACGTC. It codes for CASGGLAAYYEQYV.